This T cell receptor (beta chain) was retrieved from a study of naive and memory T cell subsets. V gave up 6 bases and J gave up 5 bases, with 10 bases separating them. The CDR3 sequence is 12 residues long. The beta constant-region primer was an equimolar mix of two oligonucleotides covering TRBC1 and TRBC2. TCRdb ran MiXCR on the UMI-ligation and nested PCR reads and lists one entry per CDR3 protein. The sample lists about 150,000 distinct CDR3 sequences, 15% to 20% occurring once. The sequence came from a human donor in good health. The chain recombines TRBV12-3 or TRBV12-4 with TRBJ1-2; tentative D call: TRBD1 (5 bases). The sequencing input was naive CD4+ T cells from blood. The CDR3 nucleotides read TGTGCCAGCAGCGGCGGGGGGTATGGCTACACCTTC. It translates to CASSGGGYGYTF.